The 28 T cell receptor beta chains below come from one sample, sequenced in a study of T-cell reconstitution after alpha-beta-depleted transplantation in children. The authors prepared the TCRbeta library with unique molecular identifiers. TCRdb processed the PCR reads anew with MiXCR; each CDR3 protein has one entry. The sample shows some 300,000 distinct CDR3 sequences, 10% of them seen only once. This specimen consisted of PBMCs from the stem cell graft donor, obtained from the stem cell graft. Receptors originate from a human donor who donated a stem cell graft to a child with acute lymphoblastic leukemia.

In its sample, this clonotype was seen a few times. J is TRBJ1-1 and V is TRBV5-5; tentatively, D is TRBD1 (5 bases). V was cut by 4 bases and J by 1 base, with 11 bases left in between. Germline lookup yields CDR1 SGHKS and CDR2 YYEKEE (reference sequence). The CDR3 loop spans 14 amino acids. CDR3 amino acids: CASSRGGENTEAFF. DNA for the CDR3: TGTGCCAGCAGCCGGGGGGGGGAGAACACTGAAGCTTTCTTT.

The rearrangement uses TRBV5-1 and TRBJ2-5; D is unresolved. The germline V gene has CDR1 SGHRS and CDR2 YFSETQ. V shed 4 bases and J shed 5 bases, with 15 bases lying between them. This CDR3 is 14 amino acids long. The CDR3: CASSTGRQGETQYF. For the CDR3, the DNA is TGCGCCAGCAGCACCGGCAGGCAAGGGGAGACCCAGTACTTC.

There are many counts of this clonotype. The V and J genes are TRBV12-3 or TRBV12-4 and TRBJ1-5, with TRBD1 identical over 7 bases. The CDR3 totals 14 residues. V trimming: 6 bases; J trimming: 0 bases; junction bases outside the gene matches: 2. CDR3: CASRTGDSNQPQHF. CDR3 DNA sequence: TGTGCCAGCAGAACAGGGGATAGCAATCAGCCCCAGCATTTT.

This clonotype has only a few counts. This rearrangement joins TRBV4-1 to TRBJ2-3; 12 bases are shared with TRBD1. There are 19 residues in the CDR3. Germline CDR1 reads MGHRA; CDR2 reads YSYEKL. Germline trimming cut 4 bases from V and 0 bases from J; bases unmatched to any gene: 11. The CDR3 coding sequence is TGCGCCAGCAGCCGATTCCCGGGACAGGGGGCCCCTAGCACAGATACGCAGTATTTT. Protein: CASSRFPGQGAPSTDTQYF.

CDR3 sequence: CASRRNSLAGGDEQYF. CDR3 in DNA: TGTGCCAGCAGACGAAACTCACTAGCGGGAGGGGATGAGCAGTACTTC. V and J are TRBV6-2 or TRBV6-3 and TRBJ2-7, with 13 bases that match TRBD2. Germline V gene data show CDR1 as MNHEY and CDR2 as SVGEGT. V shed 6 bases, J shed 7 bases, and the junction held 12 bases outside the gene matches. The CDR3 is 16 amino acids.

V usage is TRBV20-1 and J usage is TRBJ2-7, with TRBD1 matching over 8 bases. This CDR3 region has 15 residues. CDR1 is DFQATT and CDR2 is SNEGSKA in the germline V gene (reference sequence). Trimming removed 5 bases from V and 4 bases from J; junction bases left unmatched: 13. CDR3 in DNA: TGCAGTGCTCAATTACCGGGACAGGTTTTATACGAGCAGTACTTC. It encodes CSAQLPGQVLYEQYF.

This clonotype came up a few times. The gene calls are TRBV7-2 and TRBJ2-1; tentative D call: TRBD2 (5 bases). Germline V CDR1 and CDR2: SGHTA, FQGNSA. The length of the CDR3 is 15 residues. V lost 6 bases and J 2 bases, leaving 14 bases between the germline ends. The CDR3 DNA reads TGTGCCAGCAGTCGGAGGCGGGCGCCCTACAATGAGCAGTTCTTC. This encodes CASSRRRAPYNEQFF. Complete variable domain (other parts from reference TRBV7-2 and TRBJ2-1): GAGVSQSPSNKVTEKGKDVELRCDPISGHTALYWYRQSLGQGLEFLIYFQGNSAPDKSGLPSDRFSAERTGGSVSTLTIQRTQQEDSAVYLCASSRRRAPYNEQFFGPGTRLTVL.

The gene calls are TRBV5-1 and TRBJ2-7, with TRBD2 as a possible D gene (5 bases). V shed 4 bases and J shed 2 bases, with 13 bases lying between them. The germline V gene has CDR1 SGHRS and CDR2 YFSETQ. This CDR3 comprises 14 residues. The CDR3 DNA follows: TGCGCCAGCAGCCCCAGTGCCGGGACCTACGAGCAGTACTTC. Translating it yields CASSPSAGTYEQYF.

This clonotype was seen a few times. The rearrangement joins TRBV9 to TRBJ2-1; D call uncertain. CDR1 and CDR2 from the germline V gene are SGDLS and YYNGEE. The CDR3 is 13 amino acids. V was cut by 3 bases and J by 8 bases, with 12 bases left in between. This CDR3 is CASSAPSLYEQFF. The DNA for the CDR3 is TGTGCCAGCAGCGCACCTAGTCTGTATGAGCAGTTCTTC.

This rearrangement joins TRBV7-9 to TRBJ2-7, with 8 bases matching TRBD2. V was pared by 2 bases and J by 0 bases, with 6 bases of the junction left unmatched. The CDR3 sequence is 16 residues long. The germline V gene has CDR1 SEHNR and CDR2 FQNEAQ (reference sequence). The CDR3, as DNA: TGTGCCAGCAGCTTATCTCGGGGGGGGAACTCCTACGAGCAGTACTTC. Translating it yields CASSLSRGGNSYEQYF.

This clonotype was counted a few times. This sequence joins TRBV7-3 and TRBJ2-6; no clear D. The germline V gene encodes CDR1 SGHTA and CDR2 FQGTGA. The CDR3 covers 13 residues. V was shortened by 7 bases and J by 4 bases, with 8 bases between the two germline ends. The CDR3 region has the DNA TGTGCCAGCAAAGGGCCCGGGGCCAACGTCCTGACTTTC. Protein product: CASKGPGANVLTF.

The chain couples TRBV12-3 or TRBV12-4 to TRBJ2-5, with D possibly TRBD2 on 5 matching bases. Trimming stripped 6 bases from V and 4 bases from J, with 18 bases between. The CDR3 sequence is 15 residues long. CDR3 DNA sequence: TGTGCCAGCAGCTTTCCCTCCGGGATTGGAGAGACCCAGTACTTC. It is translated as CASSFPSGIGETQYF.

This clonotype has a count of ten or more. V is TRBV5-6 and J is TRBJ2-5; D remains ambiguous. This CDR3 comprises 15 residues. V gave up 0 bases and J gave up 1 base, with 10 bases separating them. Germline assignment: CDR1 SGHDT and CDR2 YYEEEE. The CDR3 coding sequence is TGTGCCAGCAGCTTGGGTCCGGCCCTCCAAGAGACCCAGTACTTC. Its translation: CASSLGPALQETQYF.

This clonotype was seen ten or more times. The V call is TRBV27, the J call TRBJ2-3; 8 bases line up with TRBD2. The CDR3 loop spans 12 amino acids. Germline V gene data show CDR1 as MNHEY and CDR2 as SMNVEV (reference sequence). V gave up 5 bases and J gave up 10 bases; unmatched junction bases: 5. The CDR3 bases are TGTGCCAGCAGTCCATTAGCGGGGCCGCAGTATTTT. It yields the protein CASSPLAGPQYF.

The rearrangement joins TRBV12-3 or TRBV12-4 to TRBJ1-1; possibly TRBD1 for D (5 bases). V lost 3 bases, J lost 5 bases, and 10 bases lay in between. The CDR3 is 13 amino acids. CDR3 amino acids: CASSLERQTEAFF. The DNA for the CDR3 is TGTGCCAGCAGTTTGGAAAGACAGACTGAAGCTTTCTTT.

The chain uses TRBV7-2 and TRBJ2-3; maybe TRBD2 (5 bases). V lost 5 bases and J lost 0, with 12 bases in between. The CDR3 runs 15 residues. Germline V gene data show CDR1 as SGHTA and CDR2 as FQGNSA. The CDR3 region has the DNA TGTGCCAGCAGCGGAAGCTGGACTAGCACAGATACGCAGTATTTT. Translating it yields CASSGSWTSTDTQYF.

This clonotype was detected only a few times. The chain has TRBV5-1 and TRBJ2-2, with D uncertain. Germline V CDR1 and CDR2: SGHRS, YFSETQ. Deletions cut 4 bases from V and 0 bases from J, with 10 bases between. The CDR3 runs to 15 residues. The CDR3 DNA sequence: TGCGCCAGCAGCACCTACAGTTCGAACACCGGGGAGCTGTTTTTT. Translated: CASSTYSSNTGELFF.

This clonotype has a count of ten or more. This chain joins TRBV12-3 or TRBV12-4 and TRBJ1-1, with TRBD1 matching over 7 bases. This CDR3 region has 14 residues. Unmatched junction bases numbered 10, after V lost 6 bases and J lost 6 bases. The CDR3 here is CASRVTGRDAEAFF. The CDR3 nucleotides read TGTGCCAGCAGGGTGACAGGGCGGGACGCTGAAGCTTTCTTT.

The sample holds one count of this clonotype. At one boundary the junction diverges from the germline segment, which might be a read error. The V gene is TRBV3-1, the J gene TRBJ2-5; 15 nucleotides agree with TRBD2. The CDR3 sequence is 18 residues long. CDR1 is LGHDT, CDR2 YNNKEL, per germline (reference sequence). CDR3 bases: TGTGCCTGCAGCCAAGAGGGACTAGCGGGAGGCCCTCGAGAGACCCAGTACTTC. Its protein is CACSQEGLAGGPRETQYF.

This clonotype was recorded a few times. The gene calls are TRBV12-3 or TRBV12-4 and TRBJ2-3, with D tentatively TRBD1 or TRBD2 (5 bases each). Deletions cut 3 bases from V and 2 bases from J, with 12 bases between. This CDR3 region has 15 residues. CDR3 loop: CASSLRRTSTDTQYF. DNA of the CDR3: TGTGCCAGCAGTTTGAGGAGGACATCCACAGATACGCAGTATTTT.

This clonotype was detected only a few times. The chain employs TRBV15 and TRBJ1-5; 8 nucleotides agree with TRBD1. J was trimmed by 4 bases and V by 6 bases; bases with no gene match: 14. There are 17 residues in the CDR3. Germline values: CDR1 LNHNV, CDR2 YYDKDF (reference sequence). Written as DNA, the CDR3 is TGTGCCACCAGTGAGCCGGGTATGGACAGGGAAAATCAGCCCCAGCATTTT. Encoded protein: CATSEPGMDRENQPQHF.

This clonotype was seen only a few times. This rearrangement joins TRBV20-1 to TRBJ2-2; 8 nucleotides align to TRBD2. The CDR3 consists of 15 residues. Germline V lookup: CDR1 DFQATT, CDR2 SNEGSKA (reference sequence). V lost 6 bases to trimming and J lost 3 bases; unmatched junction nucleotides: 9. The CDR3 sequence is CSATPTSGYTGELFF. CDR3 DNA sequence: TGCAGTGCCACCCCCACTAGCGGCTACACCGGGGAGCTGTTTTTT.

The CDR3 here is CASSQDRVSSYEQYF. Written as DNA, the CDR3 is TGCGCCAGCAGCCAAGATCGGGTGAGCTCCTACGAGCAGTACTTC. The chain links TRBV4-1 to TRBJ2-7; D gene ambiguous. CDR3 length: 15 residues. CDR1 and CDR2 (germline): MGHRA, YSYEKL. The V end lost 0 bases, the J end lost 0 bases, and 9 bases lay between the germline ends.

This clonotype came up a few times. The chain has TRBV12-3 or TRBV12-4 and TRBJ2-3, with D tentatively TRBD1 or TRBD2 (6 bases each). CDR3 size: 16 residues. V lost 5 bases and J 1 base, leaving 16 bases between the germline ends. CDR3 loop: CASSRRGGRGTDTQYF. CDR3 sequence (DNA): TGTGCCAGCAGTCGCAGGGGAGGCAGGGGCACAGATACGCAGTATTTT.

The chain joins TRBV4-2 to TRBJ2-7; TRBD2 matches 7 bases. Per the germline V gene, CDR1 is LGHNA and CDR2 is YNFKEQ. CDR3 length: 15 residues. V shed 0 bases and J 2 bases; nucleotides not matched to a gene: 4. CDR3 bases: TGTGCCAGCAGCCAAGAGTCAGCGGGAACCTACGAGCAGTACTTC. Translating gives CASSQESAGTYEQYF.

This clonotype was counted a few times. V gene TRBV20-1 combines with J gene TRBJ2-5; a possible D gene is TRBD1 (5 bases). Trimming pared 2 bases from V and 3 bases from J, leaving 10 bases between. The CDR3 has 13 residues. CDR1 is DFQATT, CDR2 SNEGSKA, per germline (reference sequence). The CDR3 protein is CSARQGKKETQYF. DNA for the CDR3: TGCAGTGCTAGACAGGGAAAGAAAGAGACCCAGTACTTC.

The chain carries TRBV20-1 and TRBJ2-2; D not certain. Trimming left V 1 base short and J 0 bases short, with 9 bases between. CDR3 length: 15 residues. From germline, CDR1 is DFQATT and CDR2 SNEGSKA (reference sequence). CDR3 bases: TGCAGTGCTAGAGTAGGAGTGGCGAACACCGGGGAGCTGTTTTTT. Translation: CSARVGVANTGELFF.

There are many counts of this clonotype. V and J are TRBV4-1 and TRBJ1-1, with D uncertain. Deletions cut 0 bases from V and 10 bases from J, with 6 bases between. This CDR3 is built from 11 residues. CDR1 is MGHRA, CDR2 YSYEKL, per germline. The DNA for the CDR3 is TGCGCCAGCAGCCAAGACAGCGGAGCTTTCTTT. Its protein product is CASSQDSGAFF.